Presented here are 30 T cell receptor beta chains from one specimen sequenced in a study of response to subunit inactivated influenza vaccine. TCRdb itself ran the RT-PCR reads through MiXCR, one entry per CDR3 protein. The data show under 850,000 distinct CDR3 sequences, around a sixth seen once. The material sequenced was PBMCs from blood, taken 4 to 6 days after vaccination. These receptors were obtained from a man over 45 who received an inactivated influenza vaccine.

The chain uses TRBV7-9 and TRBJ2-3; 10 bases line up with TRBD1. CDR1 and CDR2 (germline): SEHNR, FQNEAQ (reference sequence). This CDR3 contains 16 residues. V lost 5 bases and J lost 3; bases outside the gene matches: 8. In DNA form, the CDR3 reads TGTGCCAGCAGCCTAAGTTGGGGACAGGGGACAGATACGCAGTATTTT. As protein: CASSLSWGQGTDTQYF. The full variable domain, in which reference TRBV7-9 and TRBJ2-3 provide the parts outside the CDR3, is DTGVSQNPRHKITKRGQNVTFRCDPISEHNRLYWYRQTLGQGPEFLTYFQNEAQLEKSRLLSDRFSAERPKGSFSTLEIQRTEQGDSAMYLCASSLSWGQGTDTQYFGPGTRLTVL.

This clonotype was found a few times. This rearrangement joins TRBV6-1 to TRBJ2-3, with 14 bases identical to TRBD2. This CDR3 has 13 residues. Germline V gene data show CDR1 as MNHNS and CDR2 as SASEGT. Trimming at V came to 5 bases and at J to 14 bases, leaving 6 bases not matched to a gene. The CDR3 sequence: CASSPGTSGRRYF. For the CDR3, the DNA is TGTGCCAGCAGTCCCGGGACTAGCGGGAGAAGGTATTTT.

This clonotype showed up just a few times. The rearrangement joins TRBV27 to TRBJ2-1, with D tentatively TRBD1 or TRBD2 (5 bases each). CDR3 length: 15 residues. CDR1 and CDR2 from the germline V gene are MNHEY and SMNVEV (reference sequence). Between the trimmed V and J ends, which lost 3 bases and 6 bases, there was a span of 15 bases. The CDR3 nucleotides read TGTGCCAGCAGTTTTGGTTTTGGGGGAGCCAATGAGCAGTTCTTC. Translated, it gives CASSFGFGGANEQFF.

A few counts support this clonotype. This sequence joins TRBV6-5 and TRBJ1-2; D is undetermined. This CDR3 spans 13 amino acids. Trimming removed 0 bases at V and 5 bases at J, with 7 bases between. Germline CDR1 reads MNHEY; CDR2 reads SVGAGI. The CDR3 nucleotides are TGTGCCAGCAGTTACTCGGCGGAGTATGGCTACACCTTC. Protein product: CASSYSAEYGYTF.

J is TRBJ1-2 and V is TRBV5-1, with a tentative D call TRBD1 (5 bases). The germline V gene has CDR1 SGHRS and CDR2 YFSETQ. CDR3 length: 12 residues. V was cut by 0 bases and J by 13 bases, with 13 bases left in between. The CDR3 loop is CASSLGQGLATF. Written as DNA, the CDR3 is TGCGCCAGCAGCTTGGGCCAGGGCCTGGCCACCTTC.

The table lists this clonotype with a few counts. The V and J genes are TRBV5-1 and TRBJ1-6; D possibly corresponds to TRBD1 (5 bases). This CDR3 comprises 15 residues. In germline, CDR1 is SGHRS, CDR2 YFSETQ. The germline V and J ends were trimmed by 4 bases and 10 bases, with 18 bases remaining between them. CDR3 coding DNA: TGCGCCAGCAGCACCGGGACCAATCGTGGGTCACCCCTCCACTTT. Its translation: CASSTGTNRGSPLHF.

In this sample, this clonotype turned up a few times. The chain is built from TRBV7-2 and TRBJ2-5, with D uncertain. The CDR3 consists of 13 residues. CDR1 is SGHTA and CDR2 is FQGNSA in the germline V gene. The V gene lost 3 bases and the J gene lost 4 bases, with 9 bases spanning the gap. CDR3 nucleotides: TGTGCCAGCAGCTTTTATAGGGTAGAGACCCAGTACTTC. As protein: CASSFYRVETQYF.

The chain couples TRBV4-3 to TRBJ2-6; 7 bases align to TRBD2. The CDR3 sequence is 20 residues long. Germline assignment: CDR1 LGHNA and CDR2 YSLEER. V lost 0 bases to trimming and J lost 0 bases; unmatched junction nucleotides: 11. The CDR3 region is CASSQDLSWTRSSGANVLTF. The CDR3 DNA reads as TGCGCCAGCAGCCAAGATCTTTCTTGGACTAGGTCCTCTGGGGCCAACGTCCTGACTTTC.

V usage is TRBV28 and J usage is TRBJ2-3; D is ambiguous. CDR1 is MDHEN and CDR2 is SYDVKM in the germline V gene. The CDR3 extends over 12 amino acids. Trimming took 7 bases from V and 6 from J, leaving 11 bases between them. The CDR3 DNA is TGTGCCAGCACTCCAGGTTGGGATACGCAGTATTTT. Translation gives CASTPGWDTQYF.

The rearrangement uses TRBV20-1 and TRBJ2-3, with 8 bases lining up with TRBD2. Germline lookup yields CDR1 DFQATT and CDR2 SNEGSKA (reference sequence). V was pared by 6 bases and J by 2 bases, with 10 bases of the junction left unmatched. The CDR3 consists of 15 residues. CDR3 residues: CSARGWRGDTDTQYF. CDR3 coding DNA: TGCAGTGCCCGGGGGTGGCGGGGGGACACAGATACGCAGTATTTT.

This clonotype has a handful of counts. CDR3 in DNA: TGTGCCAGCAGCTTTACGGGAGCGCATACAGATACGCAGTATTTT. It translates to CASSFTGAHTDTQYF. The gene calls are TRBV7-2 and TRBJ2-3, with a possible D match to TRBD2 (6 bases). The germline V and J ends were trimmed by 3 bases and 3 bases, with 13 bases remaining between them. The CDR3 covers 15 residues. Per the germline V gene, CDR1 is SGHTA and CDR2 is FQGNSA. The whole variable domain, filled in from reference TRBV7-2 and TRBJ2-3, reads GAGVSQSPSNKVTEKGKDVELRCDPISGHTALYWYRQSLGQGLEFLIYFQGNSAPDKSGLPSDRFSAERTGGSVSTLTIQRTQQEDSAVYLCASSFTGAHTDTQYFGPGTRLTVL.

In its sample, this clonotype was seen a few times. This chain uses TRBV4-2 with TRBJ2-1, with no clear D. CDR1 is LGHNA, CDR2 YNFKEQ, per germline. There are 14 residues in the CDR3. With 0 bases removed from V and 5 bases from J, the gap between germline ends came to 8 bases. Written as DNA, the CDR3 is TGTGCCAGCAGCCAAGATAGAGGAAACAATGAGCAGTTCTTC. Translated, it gives CASSQDRGNNEQFF.

This clonotype appeared a few times. The V call is TRBV5-1, the J call TRBJ1-1, with a tentative D call TRBD1 (6 bases). V was trimmed by 0 bases and J by 5 bases, leaving 14 bases between them. The length of the CDR3 is 15 residues. CDR1 and CDR2 (germline): SGHRS, YFSETQ. The CDR3 is CASSLEGGGATEAFF. In nucleotides, the CDR3 is TGCGCCAGCAGCTTGGAGGGGGGTGGGGCGACTGAAGCTTTCTTT.

The rearrangement uses TRBV30 and TRBJ2-4; D is undetermined. In germline, CDR1 is GTSNPN, CDR2 SVGIG (reference sequence). V was clipped by 0 bases and J by 7 bases, with 7 bases between them. There are 12 residues in the CDR3. The chain's CDR3 is CAWSVLGNIQYF. In DNA form, the CDR3 reads TGTGCCTGGAGTGTACTGGGGAACATTCAGTACTTC.

The chain combines TRBV5-1 with TRBJ2-7, with a tentative D call TRBD2 (5 bases). The germline V and J ends were trimmed by 0 bases and 5 bases, with 15 bases remaining between them. The CDR3 runs 15 residues. In germline, CDR1 is SGHRS, CDR2 YFSETQ. CDR3 residues: CASSLVPVGSHEQYF. The CDR3 DNA follows: TGCGCCAGCAGCTTGGTCCCCGTGGGGAGCCACGAGCAGTACTTC.

The gene calls are TRBV16 and TRBJ1-2; the match to TRBD1 covers 11 bases. CDR1 KGHSY and CDR2 FQNENV come from the germline V gene. V lost 2 bases, J lost 7 bases, and 6 bases stayed unmatched. The length of the CDR3 is 15 residues. CDR3 in amino acids: CASSQREDRGPGYTF. The CDR3 DNA sequence: TGTGCCAGCAGCCAAAGGGAGGACAGGGGGCCTGGCTACACCTTC.

This clonotype was picked up a small number of times. This chain uses TRBV19 with TRBJ2-3, with 8 bases that match TRBD2. J was trimmed by 0 bases and V by 3 bases; bases with no gene match: 2. Germline V gene sequence: CDR1 LNHDA, CDR2 SQIVND (reference sequence). This CDR3 is 15 amino acids long. The CDR3 coding sequence is TGTGCCAGTAGTATTATAGCGGGAAGCACAGATACGCAGTATTTT. Amino acid sequence: CASSIIAGSTDTQYF.

The chain couples TRBV6-2 or TRBV6-3 to TRBJ2-1; no firm D call. This CDR3 region has 13 residues. The V end was cut by 8 bases, the J end by 7 bases, with 15 bases between. Per the germline V gene, CDR1 is MNHEY and CDR2 is SVGEGT. The DNA of the CDR3 is TGTGCCAGCGAACGGGTAACAGCGAATGAGCAGTTCTTC. It translates to CASERVTANEQFF.

V and J are TRBV28 and TRBJ2-7; possibly TRBD1 or TRBD2 for D (5 bases each). There are 12 residues in the CDR3. Germline-derived CDR1 and CDR2 are MDHEN and SYDVKM. V lost 8 bases to trimming and J lost 4 bases, with 12 bases between them. In nucleotides, the CDR3 is TGTGCCAGCGCGTCGGGGCCGTACGAGCAGTACTTC. This codes for CASASGPYEQYF.

This clonotype came up a few times. The chain joins TRBV7-2 to TRBJ2-3, with D perhaps TRBD1 or TRBD2 (5 bases each). The V and J ends lost 0 bases and 6 bases respectively, with 7 bases between them. The CDR3 spans 13 residues. The V gene's germline CDR1 is SGHTA and CDR2 FQGNSA. CDR3 sequence reads: CASSLAWGDTQYF. CDR3 nucleotide sequence: TGTGCCAGCAGCTTAGCTTGGGGGGATACGCAGTATTTT.

This clonotype has a handful of counts. The J gene is TRBJ1-1, the V gene TRBV20-1; possible D gene TRBD1, 5 bases. This CDR3 has 13 amino acids. V lost 1 base and J lost 4, with 10 bases in between. Per germline, CDR1 DFQATT and CDR2 SNEGSKA (reference sequence). The CDR3 protein is CSARGRGITEAFF. The CDR3 coding sequence is TGCAGTGCTAGAGGTCGGGGGATCACTGAAGCTTTCTTT.

This clonotype has a handful of counts. This chain connects TRBV5-1 to TRBJ1-4; D remains ambiguous. Germline lookup yields CDR1 SGHRS and CDR2 YFSETQ. The CDR3 totals 15 residues. V lost 0 bases and J lost 7, with 13 bases in between. The CDR3 region has the DNA TGCGCCAGCAGCTTGGCCGATAGGCAAGGTGAAAAACTGTTTTTT. It yields the protein CASSLADRQGEKLFF.

The V gene is TRBV7-2, the J gene TRBJ2-7; 10 positions agree with TRBD1. Trimming removed 5 bases from V and 5 bases from J; junction bases left unmatched: 6. Germline-derived CDR1 and CDR2 are SGHTA and FQGNSA. CDR3 length: 14 residues. The DNA for the CDR3 is TGTGCCAGCAGCGCAGGACAGGGGGTAGACGAGCAGTACTTC. Its protein product is CASSAGQGVDEQYF.

This clonotype occurred a few times. The chain recombines TRBV6-5 with TRBJ2-3, with TRBD1 as a possible D gene (6 bases). This CDR3 is built from 15 residues. Trimming cost V 0 bases and J 3 bases, with 10 bases left between them. Germline V CDR1 and CDR2: MNHEY, SVGAGI. The CDR3 sequence: CASSYSTGITDTQYF. The CDR3 coding sequence is TGTGCCAGCAGTTACTCAACAGGGATAACAGATACGCAGTATTTT.

This clonotype appeared once. The gene calls are TRBV18 and TRBJ1-3; possibly TRBD1 for D (6 bases). Deletions cut 0 bases from V and 2 bases from J, with 11 bases between. This CDR3 is 16 amino acids long. CDR1 is KGHSH and CDR2 is LQKENI in the germline V gene. CDR3: CASSPPKTGTGNTIYF. The DNA for the CDR3 is TGTGCCAGCTCACCACCCAAGACAGGAACTGGAAACACCATATATTTT. Full variable domain (outside the CDR3, taken from reference TRBV18 and TRBJ1-3): NAGVMQNPRHLVRRRGQEARLRCSPMKGHSHVYWYRQLPEEGLKFMVYLQKENIIDESGMPKERFSAEFPKEGPSILRIQQVVRGDSAAYFCASSPPKTGTGNTIYFGEGSWLTVV.

The J gene is TRBJ2-7, the V gene TRBV7-2; D is tentatively TRBD1 or TRBD2 (5 bases each). The V gene's germline CDR1 is SGHTA and CDR2 FQGNSA. This CDR3 is 13 amino acids long. V lost 5 bases to trimming and J lost 5 bases, with 13 bases between them. Written as DNA, the CDR3 is TGTGCCAGCAGCGACTACACAGGTAACGAGCAGTACTTC. Translating gives CASSDYTGNEQYF.

J is TRBJ2-7 and V is TRBV20-1; TRBD1 is a possible D gene (5 bases). CDR3 size: 13 residues. The ends were cut back, 1 base at V and 4 bases at J, with 11 bases in the middle. Germline values: CDR1 DFQATT, CDR2 SNEGSKA (reference sequence). The CDR3 DNA reads as TGCAGTGCTAGAGTGGCAGGGAAATACGAGCAGTACTTC. This encodes CSARVAGKYEQYF.

In this sample, this clonotype turned up a few times. This sequence joins TRBV4-2 and TRBJ2-7; 12 bases line up with TRBD2. The germline gives CDR1 LGHNA, CDR2 YNFKEQ. The CDR3 is made up of 17 amino acids. The junction had 9 bases not matched to a gene; V was cut back by 4 bases and J by 2 bases. CDR3: CASSPEETSGGPYEQYF. In DNA, the CDR3 is TGTGCCAGCAGCCCCGAGGAGACTAGCGGGGGTCCCTACGAGCAGTACTTC.

This clonotype was recorded a few times. V and J are TRBV3-1 and TRBJ2-1, with D tentatively TRBD1 (6 bases). This CDR3 is built from 14 residues. Deletions cut 6 bases from V and 3 bases from J, with 12 bases between. Looked up from germline, CDR1 is LGHDT and CDR2 is YNNKEL (reference sequence). The CDR3 region has the DNA TGTGCCAGCAGAGAAGGGACACTCTACAATGAGCAGTTCTTC. Amino acid sequence: CASREGTLYNEQFF.

This clonotype was counted many times. V and J are TRBV7-9 and TRBJ2-5, with D uncertain. Germline CDR1 reads SEHNR; CDR2 reads FQNEAQ (reference sequence). Trimming left V 0 bases short and J 1 base short, with 6 bases between. CDR3 size: 14 residues. This chain's CDR3 is CASSLAGTQETQYF. The CDR3 DNA follows: TGTGCCAGCAGCTTAGCTGGAACCCAAGAGACCCAGTACTTC.